This section outlines one T cell receptor (beta chain) sequence together with its context. Its antigen remains unidentified. RNA transcripts served as the template for amplifying TCR beta CDR3 regions. In the first-round RT-PCR of the TCR CDR3, the HTBI primer set was used. TCRdb called the multiplex PCR reads again in MiXCR, with one record for every CDR3 protein. The sample records about 580,000 distinct CDR3 sequences, over 11% being singletons. The data are from a study of T cells in Graves' hyperthyroidism and ophthalmopathy. Study background: Peripheral blood was collected at initial diagnosis, before any treatment.

The patients, who ranged from 18 to 65 in age, presented with newly diagnosed hyperthyroidism lasting under 2 months. Overall study findings and caveats: Ophthalmopathy cases were set apart from stable hyperthyroidism by a 13 V-J model. Most expanded thyroid clonotypes above 0.001 recurred in blood.

The CDR3 consists of 14 residues. Trimming pared 0 bases from V and 0 bases from J, leaving 6 bases between. Germline CDR1 reads LGHDT; CDR2 reads YNNKEL (reference sequence). The chain combines TRBV3-1 with TRBJ2-7; D is uncertain. Sequencing was carried out using blood. This sequence originates from a woman under 40 with Graves' hyperthyroidism that later progressed to Graves' ophthalmopathy. The CDR3 sequence is CASSQEAASYEQYF. Here the CDR3 DNA reads TGTGCCAGCAGCCAAGAGGCGGCCTCCTACGAGCAGTACTTC.